This TCR beta chain is drawn from a study of identical twins listed by TCRdb under 2016. As for the study more broadly: TCR alpha and beta repertoires from monozygotic twins, unrelated adults of various ages and cord blood were deep-sequenced to test whether fetal clonotypes persist. To rule out contamination, the twin experiments were replicated at different times with different library preparation protocols.

This clonotype was counted between two and nine times. This receptor's antigen is unknown. Base qualities were left out, and no much larger clone turns up one base away. The library was made by 5' RACE. Reads for this sample came from an Illumina HiSeq 2000. A universal primer binding site was introduced by template switching, and a unique molecular identifier was present in the final cDNA, enabling accurate counting of TCR cDNA molecules. Specific primers in the conserved constant-segment region were used to synthesize first-strand cDNA for TCR alpha and beta chains. To control for contamination, every cDNA library carried two barcodes: a SMART-Mk sample barcode plus Illumina barcodes. TruSeq adapter sequences along with Illumina sample barcodes were introduced in two successive PCR steps. TCR alpha and beta cDNA libraries were sequenced on the Illumina HiSeq platform with custom primers. The authors' pipeline ran thus. Unique molecular identifiers were extracted from raw reads with MiGEC, and CDR3 positions were determined with MiXCR. Recombination models were inferred per individual with the repgenHMM and IGoR tools using an EM algorithm. Shared clonotypes were analyzed with the tcR package in R, and sharing was normalized by the product of cloneset sizes. To study raw recombination without the effects of thymic and clonal selection, out-of-frame nonproductive sequences were analyzed. TCRdb trimmed the raw reads at Q25, called clones with MiXCR and kept productive beta chains. CDR3 protein sequences are deduplicated, and each keeps its most common genes and DNA. These V and J calls originate from TCRdb's pipeline instead of the authors' own analysis. The sample contains hundreds of thousands of distinct CDR3 sequences, 15% to 20% of them found a single time. Around 12% of the sample lies in the top ten.

Every donor in the study was a healthy Caucasian. Three pairs of female monozygotic twins, all aged about 18 to 29 years, made up the twin cohort. RNA for TCR libraries was isolated from peripheral blood mononuclear cells. Results the study describes overall, beyond this receptor: Invariant T cells such as MAIT and iNKT could partly confound zero-insertion analyses, though diverse VJ usage argued against this for most clonotypes. Compared with coincidental sharing between unrelated individuals, out-of-frame TCR alpha sequences shared between twins showed an excess of sequences with low generation probability. Because the same donors could not be followed over many years, conclusions were based on cross-sectional statistical analysis. In monozygotic twins, out-of-frame TCR alpha sharing was systematically underestimated by recombination models, although the models agreed with sharing between unrelated individuals. A weaker excess of twin sharing was found in beta out-of-frame sequences because the signal-to-noise ratio was lowered by fewer shared sequences. Fewer insertions were carried by abundant cord blood beta clonotypes, a similar but weaker trend appeared in young adult naive repertoires, and no such trend appeared in memory repertoires.

From V the trimming removes 4 bases and from J it removes 6 bases, while the gene matches leave 3 bases of the junction unaccounted for. The CDR3 covers 13 residues, taking in both the cysteine and the phenylalanine. The DNA shown is the 39-base CDR3, in frame from base 1. Via the germline V gene, CDR1 is SGHRS and CDR2 YFSETQ. These data also formed part of another study, on T cells expressing NK-cell markers. From that second study: Fewer than ten donors provided sorted CD3+CD56+NKG2C+, CD3+CD56+NKG2C- and CD3+CD56-NKG2C+ T-cell subsets, whose TCR beta-chain repertoires were profiled. Of the eight sequenced donors, seven were found to be HCMV-seropositive and one was found to be HCMV-seronegative. To restrict sorting to alphabetaTCR-expressing T cells, an anti-gammadeltaTCR antibody was added in several experiments. In roughly six donors, the dominant CD3+CD56+NKG2C+ clonotypes ranked among the top 10 CD8+ clonotypes, making up 1.0-7.0% of CD8+ T cells. Those dominant clonotypes were again the most abundant among CD3+CD56-NKG2C+ cells in a few donors, at roughly 28.3-60.1%. It remained unclear whether the expanded NKG2C-expressing T cell clones were specific for HCMV antigens. The study sequenced eight donors, all healthy volunteers chosen at random: three men and five women. HCMV serostatus was determined by detecting HCMV-specific IgG in serum with a commercial ELISA kit. For five to seven donors, unsorted PBMC were also used to sequence bulk peripheral blood T-cell repertoires. MIGEC was used to demultiplex reads and group the reads by UMI, and MiTCR was used to assemble and quantify clonotypes. To remove erroneous sequences, TCR cDNA sequences were retained only when supported by two or more reads. Downstream repertoire analysis used the tcR package, and clonotypes were matched across fractions by CDR3 nucleotide sequence plus V segment. VDJmatch was used to annotate antigen specificity against VDJdb, with one amino acid substitution in CDR3 allowed.

The rearrangement combines TRBV5-1 with TRBJ2-3, and TRBD2 aligns with 9 junction nucleotides. The TCR originated in a woman aged 18 to 35 in good health. Source material: PBMCs. The bases read TGCGCCAGCAGCGGGACTAGCCGCGATACGCAGTATTTT. Translation gives CASSGTSRDTQYF.